This T cell receptor (beta chain) was sequenced in a study of blood T cell repertoires in COVID-19. In the study's own analysis: Amplification of reference gene primers was used by the study to estimate nucleated cell counts. Repertoires were generated with immunoSEQ multiplex PCR, while TCRdb's copy carries only in-frame clones and drops some. For V, J and clone size, that table is used; D and trimming come from the DNA. The profile shows some 370,000 clones, 89% of them singletons. The CDR3 spans 15 residues. Trimming at V came to 2 bases and at J to 5 bases, leaving 8 bases not matched to a gene. The germline V gene encodes CDR1 SGDLS and CDR2 YYNGEE.

The sequenced sample consisted of peripheral blood. The sequence came from a middle-aged man with acute or convalescent COVID-19. V gene TRBV9 combines with J gene TRBJ2-7, with TRBD1 matching over 9 bases. In DNA, the CDR3 is TGTGCCAGCAGCGTGACCGGGACAGGGAACGACGAGCAGTACTTC. The encoded protein is CASSVTGTGNDEQYF.